These 27 T cell receptor beta chains came from one sample sequenced in a study of cytomegalovirus exposure and HLA in healthy donors. Only in-frame clones appear in the TCRdb table, and some are missing; sequencing was by immunoSEQ multiplex PCR. The table records roughly 130,000 clones, 80% to 90% of them present only once. Sample: PBMCs. These receptors were taken from a woman between 18 and 29 years old in good health and CMV-seropositive.

The chain joins TRBV6-5 to TRBJ1-1; D not certain. The CDR3 covers 14 residues. In germline, CDR1 is MNHEY, CDR2 SVGAGI. Between the trimmed V and J ends, which lost 2 bases and 5 bases, there was a span of 12 bases. In DNA form, the CDR3 reads TGTGCCAGCAGTTACGGGCAGAGTAGGACTGAAGCTTTCTTT. Translation gives CASSYGQSRTEAFF.

This clone appeared once. The V gene is TRBV9, the J gene TRBJ2-1; no clear D. Germline assignment: CDR1 SGDLS and CDR2 YYNGEE. The CDR3 loop spans 14 amino acids. Trimming left V 0 bases short and J 8 bases short, with 12 bases between. The CDR3 bases are TGTGCCAGCAGCGTAGAGCCGGGTTGGGATGAGCAGTTCTTC. Encoded protein: CASSVEPGWDEQFF.

V and J are TRBV5-4 and TRBJ2-5; the D gene is possibly TRBD2 (5 bases). The germline gives CDR1 SGHNT, CDR2 YYREEE (reference sequence). V lost 2 bases and J 4 bases, leaving 9 bases between the germline ends. The CDR3 is made up of 13 amino acids. Written as DNA, the CDR3 is TGTGCCAGCAGCTTCGGACGGGGAGAGACCCAGTACTTC. Translating it yields CASSFGRGETQYF.

This clone was counted once. J is TRBJ1-5 and V is TRBV2; TRBD1 matches at 8 bases. Trimming took 0 bases from V and 5 from J; bases not matched to a gene: 3. Germline lookup yields CDR1 SNHLY and CDR2 FYNNEI. CDR3 length: 15 amino acids. CDR3 DNA sequence: TGTGCCAGCAGTGAAGCGGGACAGGTCGATCAGCCCCAGCATTTT. Translation: CASSEAGQVDQPQHF.

The chain combines TRBV30 with TRBJ1-2; the D gene is possibly TRBD1 (5 bases). Germline V gene sequence: CDR1 GTSNPN, CDR2 SVGIG (reference sequence). The CDR3 has 15 residues. The ends were cut back, 0 bases at V and 0 bases at J, with 11 bases in the middle. CDR3 protein: CAWSVGGGSNYGYTF. DNA of the CDR3: TGTGCCTGGAGTGTCGGGGGGGGATCTAACTATGGCTACACCTTC.

This chain joins TRBV5-1 and TRBJ2-3; 12 bases are shared with TRBD2. V gave up 4 bases and J gave up 1 base; unmatched junction bases: 10. The germline V gene has CDR1 SGHRS and CDR2 YFSETQ. The CDR3 consists of 18 residues. CDR3 loop: CASSHRLAGEGGTDTQYF. CDR3 in DNA: TGCGCCAGCAGCCATCGACTAGCGGGGGAAGGAGGCACAGATACGCAGTATTTT.

The rearrangement joins TRBV18 to TRBJ2-7, with TRBD2 matching over 7 bases. The CDR3 spans 15 residues. V lost 0 bases, J lost 2 bases, and 4 bases stayed unmatched. From germline, CDR1 is KGHSH and CDR2 LQKENI. DNA of the CDR3: TGTGCCAGCTCACCACCAGCGGGGACCCCCTACGAGCAGTACTTC. Protein sequence: CASSPPAGTPYEQYF. Looking up the rest from reference TRBV18 and TRBJ2-7 gives the full variable domain: NAGVMQNPRHLVRRRGQEARLRCSPMKGHSHVYWYRQLPEEGLKFMVYLQKENIIDESGMPKERFSAEFPKEGPSILRIQQVVRGDSAAYFCASSPPAGTPYEQYFGPGTRLTVT.

The rearrangement joins TRBV10-1 to TRBJ1-3, with D possibly being TRBD1 (5 bases). The V gene lost 6 bases and the J gene lost 2 bases, with 11 bases spanning the gap. This CDR3 comprises 14 residues. Germline values: CDR1 WNHNN, CDR2 SYGVQD (reference sequence). This CDR3 reads CASSRRQTGNTIYF. CDR3 nucleotide sequence: TGCGCCAGCAGCCGGAGACAGACTGGAAACACCATATATTTT.

The count of this clone is one. V gene TRBV11-1 combines with J gene TRBJ2-5; 7 bases line up with TRBD2. V trimming: 0 bases; J trimming: 7 bases; junction bases outside the gene matches: 5. The CDR3 consists of 14 residues. In germline, CDR1 is SGHAT, CDR2 FQDESV (reference sequence). The CDR3 region has the DNA TGTGCCAGCAGCTTAGCGATGTGGGGGGGGACCCAGTACTTC. Its translation: CASSLAMWGGTQYF.

V is TRBV29-1 and J is TRBJ2-5, with D possibly being TRBD2 (6 bases). Germline V gene lookup returns CDR1 SQVTM and CDR2 ANQGSEA. This CDR3 comprises 12 residues. Trimming pared 8 bases from V and 1 base from J, leaving 11 bases between. This CDR3 reads CSIGLFQETQYF. In DNA form, the CDR3 reads TGCAGCATAGGACTATTCCAAGAGACCCAGTACTTC.

CDR3 amino acids: CASSLDRGSQPQHF. The CDR3 nucleotides are TGCGCCAGCAGCTTAGACAGGGGAAGTCAGCCCCAGCATTTT. The chain has TRBV5-1 and TRBJ1-5, with 8 bases that match TRBD1. CDR3 length: 14 residues. The germline CDR1 and CDR2 sequences are SGHRS and YFSETQ. J gave up 6 bases and V 2 bases, and 4 bases lay outside the gene matches. The whole variable domain, filled in from reference TRBV5-1 and TRBJ1-5, reads KAGVTQTPRYLIKTRGQQVTLSCSPISGHRSVSWYQQTPGQGLQFLFEYFSETQRNKGNFPGRFSGRQFSNSRSEMNVSTLELGDSALYLCASSLDRGSQPQHFGDGTRLSIL.

The chain joins TRBV5-1 to TRBJ1-5, with D perhaps matching TRBD1 (6 bases). V lost 3 bases to trimming and J lost 5 bases, with 12 bases between them. The CDR3 has 14 residues. Looked up from germline, CDR1 is SGHRS and CDR2 is YFSETQ. CDR3 nucleotides: TGCGCCAGCAGCTACCAAGCAGGGGATCAGCCCCAGCATTTT. It encodes CASSYQAGDQPQHF.

The V gene is TRBV4-1, the J gene TRBJ1-2, with 7 bases identical to TRBD1. CDR1 is MGHRA, CDR2 YSYEKL, per germline. Trimming at V came to 0 bases and at J to 4 bases, leaving 2 bases not matched to a gene. CDR3 length equals 14 residues. CDR3 DNA sequence: TGCGCCAGCAGCCAAGAGGGGGACAGCTATGGCTACACCTTC. Translation: CASSQEGDSYGYTF.

The J gene is TRBJ2-7, the V gene TRBV5-6; 8 bases fit TRBD1. The CDR3 loop spans 12 amino acids. V was clipped by 5 bases and J by 3 bases; unmatched bases: 1. From germline, CDR1 is SGHDT and CDR2 YYEEEE. The CDR3 DNA follows: TGTGCCAGCAGTACAGGGGGCTACGAGCAGTACTTC. It yields the protein CASSTGGYEQYF.

DNA for the CDR3: TGTGCCAGCAGTCCAACAGTAAATCCACCCCTCCACTTT. It encodes CASSPTVNPPLHF. The chain joins TRBV27 to TRBJ1-6; D gene unclear. The CDR3 has 13 amino acids. V lost 5 bases to trimming and J lost 11 bases, with 13 bases between them. Germline CDR1 is MNHEY and CDR2 is SMNVEV (reference sequence).

This clone was seen more than once but under ten times. CDR3 in amino acids: CASSLGRQGDEQYF. The DNA for the CDR3 is TGTGCCAGCAGCTTAGGCCGCCAGGGTGACGAGCAGTACTTC. V gene TRBV11-2 combines with J gene TRBJ2-7; possible D gene TRBD1, 5 bases. Per the germline V gene, CDR1 is SGHAT and CDR2 is FQNNGV. The CDR3 is made up of 14 amino acids. The V gene lost 1 base and the J gene lost 5 bases, with 12 bases spanning the gap.

The V gene is TRBV28, the J gene TRBJ2-5, with TRBD2 matching over 13 bases. The germline gives CDR1 MDHEN, CDR2 SYDVKM. Trimming at V came to 9 bases and at J to 5 bases, leaving 6 bases not matched to a gene. The CDR3 consists of 14 residues. The CDR3 loop is CASTSGGAWETQYF. CDR3 bases: TGTGCCAGTACTAGCGGGGGGGCCTGGGAGACCCAGTACTTC. The full variable domain, with the rest looked up from reference TRBV28 and TRBJ2-5, is DVKVTQSSRYLVKRTGEKVFLECVQDMDHENMFWYRQDPGLGLRLIYFSYDVKMKEKGDIPEGYSVSREKKERFSLILESASTNQTSMYLCASTSGGAWETQYFGPGTRLLVL.

V and J are TRBV6-1 and TRBJ1-3; 7 nucleotides line up with TRBD1. This CDR3 comprises 13 residues. The germline gives CDR1 MNHNS, CDR2 SASEGT. After removal of 3 bases from V and 15 bases from J, the junction contained 11 bases not matched to a gene. The CDR3, as DNA: TGTGCCAGCAGTGATCCGAGACAGGGCCGGGGATATTTT. It specifies CASSDPRQGRGYF.

The CDR3 region is CASGRQYTQYF. CDR3 in DNA: TGTGCTAGTGGTCGACAGTATACGCAGTATTTT. The V and J genes are TRBV12-5 and TRBJ2-3; a weak D match, TRBD1 (5 bases). The CDR3 has 11 residues. Trimming took off 5 bases at V and 7 bases at J, with 7 bases between the two ends. Germline CDR1 and CDR2: LGHNT and FRNRAP.

This clone is a singleton in its sample. The genes are TRBV7-9 and TRBJ2-7; 12 nucleotides align to TRBD2. The trim removed 3 bases at V and 3 bases at J, leaving 6 bases unmatched. Per germline, CDR1 SEHNR and CDR2 FQNEAQ (reference sequence). The CDR3 has 16 amino acids. CDR3 in DNA: TGTGCCAGCAGCTTGGGACTAGCGGGTACTTACTACGAGCAGTACTTC. It translates to CASSLGLAGTYYEQYF.

This rearrangement joins TRBV11-1 to TRBJ2-6; no clear D. The V end was cut by 8 bases, the J end by 0 bases, with 11 bases between. This CDR3 spans 15 amino acids. The germline gives CDR1 SGHAT, CDR2 FQDESV (reference sequence). CDR3 residues: CASRATISGANVLTF. CDR3 DNA: TGTGCCAGCCGCGCAACGATCTCTGGGGCCAACGTCCTGACTTTC.

The chain recombines TRBV27 with TRBJ1-2, with TRBD1 matching over 7 bases. The germline gives CDR1 MNHEY, CDR2 SMNVEV (reference sequence). V lost 6 bases, J lost 4 bases, and 11 bases stayed unmatched. CDR3 size: 15 residues. The CDR3 bases are TGTGCCAGCAGATCGTCAGGGGGGAGTAGCTATGGCTACACCTTC. Protein sequence: CASRSSGGSSYGYTF.

This chain's CDR3 is CASSPRGGAQETQYF. CDR3 sequence (DNA): TGTGCCAGCAGTCCCCGGGGGGGGGCTCAAGAGACCCAGTACTTC. This chain uses TRBV28 with TRBJ2-5; 8 bases are shared with TRBD2. Unmatched junction bases numbered 7, after V lost 5 bases and J lost 2 bases. In germline, CDR1 is MDHEN, CDR2 SYDVKM. This CDR3 has 15 amino acids.

This clone was picked up a small number of times. This rearrangement joins TRBV4-3 to TRBJ1-2; TRBD1 agrees at 7 bases. Germline lookup yields CDR1 LGHNA and CDR2 YSLEER. V dropped 2 bases and J dropped 7; count of bases not matched to a gene: 7. This CDR3 is built from 14 residues. The chain's CDR3 is CASSQSTGALGYTF. The CDR3 DNA reads TGCGCCAGCAGCCAATCAACAGGGGCTCTTGGCTACACCTTC.

The chain carries TRBV5-6 and TRBJ1-3, with D uncertain. Trimming left V 4 bases short and J 0 bases short, with 20 bases between. The CDR3 loop spans 18 amino acids. The germline CDR1 and CDR2 sequences are SGHDT and YYEEEE. CDR3 amino acids: CASSLNSGSGSSGNTIYF. The DNA of the CDR3 is TGTGCCAGCAGCCTAAACTCGGGCTCGGGGAGCTCTGGAAACACCATATATTTT.

This clone was picked up one time. This chain uses TRBV28 with TRBJ1-5; tentatively, D is TRBD1 (6 bases). CDR3 size: 15 residues. Germline V CDR1 and CDR2: MDHEN, SYDVKM. V was shortened by 6 bases and J by 5 bases, with 17 bases between the two germline ends. CDR3 residues: CASRPVRGAHQPQHF. DNA for the CDR3: TGTGCCAGCAGACCCGTGCGGGGGGCCCATCAGCCCCAGCATTTT. The whole variable domain, remainder taken from reference TRBV28 and TRBJ1-5, is DVKVTQSSRYLVKRTGEKVFLECVQDMDHENMFWYRQDPGLGLRLIYFSYDVKMKEKGDIPEGYSVSREKKERFSLILESASTNQTSMYLCASRPVRGAHQPQHFGDGTRLSIL.

CDR3 DNA sequence: TGTGCCACCAGCAGAGATGGCCCCGTCCGGGAAGTCCACACTGAAGCTTTCTTT. Translation gives CATSRDGPVREVHTEAFF. The V and J genes are TRBV15 and TRBJ1-1; D remains ambiguous. V gave up 0 bases and J gave up 3 bases, with 20 bases separating them. CDR1 LNHNV and CDR2 YYDKDF come from the germline V gene (reference sequence). The length of the CDR3 is 18 residues.